This T cell receptor (beta chain) stems from a study of T cell responses to AZD1222 COVID-19 vaccine. Study-wide points: White British ancestry dominated among donors, who included more females, and clonal diversity was possibly underestimated. Among those given AZD1222, only five or six were seropositive at baseline. No day 14 peak samples; only post-peak repertoires were characterized.

Trimming removed 2 bases from V and 2 bases from J; junction bases left unmatched: 5. CDR1 is MNHEY and CDR2 is SMNVEV in the germline V gene (reference sequence). This CDR3 has 16 amino acids. This clone was picked up one time. No antigen is known for it. The protocol was immunoSEQ multiplex PCR, while the TCRdb copy is restricted to in-frame clones and leaves out a portion. Here the sample spans 92,000 or so clones, 90% being singletons. Sequencing used peripheral blood, obtained on day 0 of AZD1222 vaccination. V is TRBV27 and J is TRBJ2-1, with 8 positions matching TRBD1. This clonotype was sampled from an adult in good health. CDR3 in amino acids: CASSLLGQATYNEQFF. For the CDR3, the DNA is TGTGCCAGCAGTTTACTGGGACAGGCCACCTACAATGAGCAGTTCTTC.